Sequencing of this TCR beta chain was carried out in a study of T cells after yellow fever vaccination. They built TCR cDNA with 5'RACE template switching, a step that put in a universal primer site and UMIs. MiXCR, applied by TCRdb to the 5' RACE reads, yields one record per CDR3 protein. The data show approximately 300,000 distinct CDR3 sequences, roughly a tenth seen once. The source is a young man who received the YFV17D yellow fever vaccine. Here the sequenced sample was CD4+ T cells sorted from PBMCs, taken 45 days after the yellow fever booster vaccination.

The chain's CDR3 is CASSLNRGLGNTIYF. Written as DNA, the CDR3 is TGTGCCAGCAGCTTAAACAGGGGGCTTGGAAACACCATATATTTT. The rearrangement links TRBV7-2 to TRBJ1-3; the match to TRBD1 covers 9 bases. This CDR3 comprises 15 residues. Germline trimming cut 2 bases from V and 3 bases from J; bases unmatched to any gene: 2. CDR1 is SGHTA, CDR2 FQGNSA, per germline.